This T cell receptor (beta chain) was identified during a study of CD8 T cells in Susac syndrome. In the multiple sclerosis control group, patients were treatment-naive and had stable or active relapsing-remitting disease. An amount of RNA that ranged from roughly 0.5 to 1 ug was reverse transcribed with random hexamers. Each CDR3 protein is one row after TCRdb ran MiXCR on the immunoSEQ multiplex PCR reads. Here the sample spans about 210,000 distinct CDR3 sequences, around 95% being singletons. This clonotype occurred once. The TCR comes from a human donor with multiple sclerosis. The sequenced sample consisted of CD4+ T cells from PBMCs.

The CDR3 protein is CASSPSTGGVSPLHF. In nucleotides, the CDR3 is TGTGCCAGCTCACCCTCTACAGGGGGCGTTTCACCCCTCCACTTT. The chain couples TRBV18 to TRBJ1-6; TRBD1 aligns across 9 bases. The CDR3 loop spans 15 amino acids. CDR1 is KGHSH and CDR2 is LQKENI in the germline V gene. The junction had 6 bases not matched to a gene; V was cut back by 3 bases and J by 9 bases.